These 13 T cell receptor beta chains were all obtained from the same sample, sequenced in a study of blood T cell repertoires in COVID-19. The method was immunoSEQ multiplex PCR; TCRdb's version includes in-frame clones alone and lacks a portion of them. The sample records about 170,000 clones, 70% to 90% being singletons. Specimen: PBMCs or T cells enriched from blood (not recorded which). The source of these receptors is a woman between 50 and 59 years old who had recovered from COVID-19.

The chain links TRBV7-3 to TRBJ1-2, with 8 positions matching TRBD1. There are 17 residues in the CDR3. The J segment lost 7 bases and the V segment lost 5 bases, leaving 18 bases of the junction unmatched. Germline V lookup: CDR1 SGHTA, CDR2 FQGTGA. The CDR3 nucleotides read TGTGCCAGCAGCGCCACTCCAGAACCAGGGGGCTTAAGTGGCTACACCTTC. Amino acids: CASSATPEPGGLSGYTF.

This chain uses TRBV6-5 with TRBJ1-1; TRBD1 aligns across 9 bases. CDR3 size: 13 residues. The V segment lost 6 bases and the J segment 10 bases; nucleotides outside the gene matches: 9. Germline V gene sequence: CDR1 MNHEY, CDR2 SVGAGI. Here the CDR3 reads CASRRTGERVAFF. The CDR3 bases are TGTGCCAGCAGACGGACAGGGGAGCGGGTAGCTTTCTTT.

This CDR3 reads CASSRDRGFGNTIYF. The CDR3 bases are TGCGCCAGCAGCCGTGACAGGGGGTTTGGAAACACCATATATTTT. V and J are TRBV4-3 and TRBJ1-3, with TRBD1 matching over 9 bases. The ends lost 4 bases at V and 3 bases at J; junction bases unmatched: 4. The CDR3 runs 15 residues. Germline V gives CDR1 LGHNA, CDR2 YSLEER.

The gene calls are TRBV4-1 and TRBJ1-1, with 7 bases that match TRBD1. Trimming removed 5 bases from V and 5 bases from J; junction bases left unmatched: 17. The CDR3 has 17 amino acids. Germline CDR1 is MGHRA and CDR2 is YSYEKL. The CDR3 here is CASSVPPPRGRGTEAFF. The DNA for the CDR3 is TGCGCCAGCAGCGTACCCCCACCCCGGGGCAGGGGGACTGAAGCTTTCTTT.

The table lists this clone with a few counts. The chain uses TRBV2 and TRBJ1-3, with unresolved D. CDR3 size: 14 residues. Trimming took 6 bases from V and 3 from J, leaving 12 bases between them. Per germline, CDR1 SNHLY and CDR2 FYNNEI. The CDR3 DNA follows: TGTGCCAGCAGCGTCCCAGCGGGTGGAAACACCATATATTTT. Its translation: CASSVPAGGNTIYF.

This clone appeared a few times. V and J are TRBV5-4 and TRBJ1-2, with 8 nucleotides matching TRBD1. Germline lookup yields CDR1 SGHNT and CDR2 YYREEE (reference sequence). V was clipped by 2 bases and J by 4 bases; unmatched bases: 7. The CDR3 extends over 15 amino acids. The CDR3 loop reads CASSLGQGGPYGYTF. The CDR3 DNA sequence: TGTGCCAGCAGCTTAGGACAGGGAGGGCCCTATGGCTACACCTTC.

The chain uses TRBV2 and TRBJ1-5; a weak D match, TRBD1 (6 bases). CDR3 length equals 15 residues. Germline V lookup: CDR1 SNHLY, CDR2 FYNNEI. V lost 3 bases to trimming and J lost 7 bases, with 16 bases between them. The CDR3 DNA reads as TGTGCCAGCAGTGAGGACAGTCTCCATACCCAGCCCCAGCATTTT. This sequence encodes CASSEDSLHTQPQHF.

V is TRBV27 and J is TRBJ2-1; 11 bases fit TRBD2. CDR3 length equals 14 residues. Germline V gene data show CDR1 as MNHEY and CDR2 as SMNVEV (reference sequence). J gave up 10 bases and V 8 bases, and 10 bases lay outside the gene matches. In DNA, the CDR3 is TGTGCCAGCCATAGCGGGAGGGCGCTCGGGGAGCAGTTCTTC. Translated, it gives CASHSGRALGEQFF.

The chain carries TRBV27 and TRBJ1-5; tentative D call: TRBD1 (6 bases). Between the trimmed V and J ends, which lost 2 bases and 0 bases, there was a span of 17 bases. This CDR3 region has 18 residues. Germline assignment: CDR1 MNHEY and CDR2 SMNVEV (reference sequence). CDR3 amino acids: CASSLKPGTTYSNQPQHF. CDR3 sequence (DNA): TGTGCCAGCAGTTTAAAGCCCGGGACAACATATAGCAATCAGCCCCAGCATTTT.

This sequence joins TRBV28 and TRBJ1-5; tentatively, D is TRBD1 (5 bases). There are 15 residues in the CDR3. In germline, CDR1 is MDHEN, CDR2 SYDVKM. V shed 6 bases and J shed 1 base, with 13 bases lying between them. The CDR3 nucleotides are TGTGCCAGCAGCCTCGGCAGGGTGAGCAATCAGCCCCAGCATTTT. Protein sequence: CASSLGRVSNQPQHF.

This rearrangement joins TRBV6-2 or TRBV6-3 to TRBJ1-2; D might be TRBD1 (6 bases). In germline, CDR1 is MNHEY, CDR2 SVGEGT. V was trimmed by 6 bases and J by 4 bases, leaving 15 bases between them. This CDR3 is 14 amino acids long. The CDR3 reads CASSAGGAAYGYTF. In nucleotides, the CDR3 is TGTGCCAGCAGCGCCGGGGGGGCAGCCTATGGCTACACCTTC.

The chain employs TRBV30 and TRBJ2-5; TRBD1 aligns across 7 bases. In germline, CDR1 is GTSNPN, CDR2 SVGIG (reference sequence). The CDR3 is 14 residues long. V dropped 7 bases and J dropped 3; count of bases not matched to a gene: 11. CDR3 bases: TGTGCCTTTCAGACAGGGTCAGGTGAAGAGACCCAGTACTTC. This translates into CAFQTGSGEETQYF.

The rearrangement links TRBV2 to TRBJ1-2; the match to TRBD1 covers 9 bases. From germline, CDR1 is SNHLY and CDR2 FYNNEI. CDR3 size: 14 residues. V trimming: 4 bases; J trimming: 0 bases; junction bases outside the gene matches: 0. The CDR3: CASSGTGANYGYTF. The CDR3 nucleotides read TGTGCCAGCAGTGGGACAGGGGCTAACTATGGCTACACCTTC.